Listed here are 30 T cell receptor beta chains from one sample, sequenced in a study of CD8 T cells in Susac syndrome. RNA amounts of about 0.5 to 1 ug underwent reverse transcription with random hexamers. TCRdb ran MiXCR on the immunoSEQ multiplex PCR reads and lists one entry per CDR3 protein. The table has about 69,000 distinct CDR3 sequences, 95% seen once; the top ten hold about 0.25%. Sequenced sample: CD8+ T cells from PBMCs. The receptors shown here come from a human donor in good health.

This clonotype has just one count. This chain uses TRBV7-9 with TRBJ2-2; D assignment may be TRBD1 or TRBD2 (5 bases each). The CDR3 has 13 residues. The germline gives CDR1 SEHNR, CDR2 FQNEAQ (reference sequence). Trimming stripped 4 bases from V and 6 bases from J, with 9 bases between. The CDR3 sequence: CASSSRESGELFF. CDR3 in DNA: TGTGCCAGCAGCTCCAGGGAGTCCGGGGAGCTGTTTTTT.

The count of this clonotype is one. The genes are TRBV9 and TRBJ2-3; 9 bases are shared with TRBD1. The CDR3 runs 16 residues. The V gene end was trimmed by 1 base and the J gene end by 1 base; junction bases not matched to a gene: 4. From germline, CDR1 is SGDLS and CDR2 YYNGEE. This CDR3 is CASSVNRDRGTDTQYF. Here the CDR3 DNA reads TGTGCCAGCAGCGTAAACCGGGACAGGGGCACAGATACGCAGTATTTT.

J is TRBJ1-2 and V is TRBV28, with D possibly being TRBD1 (6 bases). In germline, CDR1 is MDHEN, CDR2 SYDVKM. Trimming shortened V by 2 bases and J by 4 bases, and 14 bases separated the two germline ends. The CDR3 sequence is 15 residues long. The CDR3 sequence: CASSLAAGAGYGYTF. The CDR3 DNA follows: TGTGCCAGCAGTTTAGCGGCGGGGGCTGGCTATGGCTACACCTTC.

The rearrangement links TRBV7-6 to TRBJ2-5, with D maybe TRBD1 (6 bases). V was pared by 4 bases and J by 5 bases, with 20 bases between. The CDR3 runs 16 residues. Germline lookup yields CDR1 SGHVS and CDR2 FNYEAQ. In DNA, the CDR3 is TGTGCCAGCAGCTCCGTTGGGGGCACGGGGATGGAGACCCAGTACTTC. It encodes CASSSVGGTGMETQYF.

The V and J genes are TRBV28 and TRBJ2-1, with D perhaps TRBD2 (5 bases). This CDR3 has 14 amino acids. Germline V lookup: CDR1 MDHEN, CDR2 SYDVKM. V was shortened by 7 bases and J by 4 bases, with 14 bases between the two germline ends. Here the CDR3 reads CASTPELAYNEQFF. Here the CDR3 DNA reads TGTGCCAGCACCCCCGAGCTAGCATACAATGAGCAGTTCTTC.

The V call is TRBV4-1, the J call TRBJ1-2; 8 bases are a match to TRBD1. Germline CDR1 MGHRA, CDR2 YSYEKL. The CDR3 consists of 14 residues. V lost 3 bases, J lost 4 bases, and 4 bases stayed unmatched. The CDR3: CASSHPDRVYGYTF. CDR3 DNA: TGCGCCAGCAGCCACCCGGACAGGGTCTATGGCTACACCTTC.

This chain links TRBV6-5 with TRBJ1-1; D is ambiguous. The ends were cut back, 3 bases at V and 2 bases at J, with 10 bases in the middle. The germline gives CDR1 MNHEY, CDR2 SVGAGI. This CDR3 region has 14 residues. The CDR3 reads CASSYVGPNTEAFF. CDR3 sequence (DNA): TGTGCCAGCAGTTATGTAGGGCCCAACACTGAAGCTTTCTTT.

V is TRBV7-2 and J is TRBJ1-2; D ambiguous. The germline gives CDR1 SGHTA, CDR2 FQGNSA. There are 15 residues in the CDR3. V lost 5 bases and J lost 4, with 17 bases in between. CDR3 amino acids: CASSPRVVGIYGYTF. DNA of the CDR3: TGTGCCAGCAGCCCCCGAGTCGTGGGGATCTATGGCTACACCTTC.

The rearrangement joins TRBV7-8 to TRBJ1-1; maybe TRBD1 (5 bases). CDR1 is SGHVS and CDR2 is FQNEAQ in the germline V gene. The CDR3 contains 14 residues. With 2 bases removed from V and 5 bases from J, the gap between germline ends came to 12 bases. In DNA form, the CDR3 reads TGTGCCAGCAGCTTATTCTCGACAGTTACTGAAGCTTTCTTT. It yields the protein CASSLFSTVTEAFF.

The V gene is TRBV4-1, the J gene TRBJ2-3, with no clear D. V was clipped by 4 bases and J by 6 bases, with 11 bases between them. The CDR3 covers 13 residues. From germline, CDR1 is MGHRA and CDR2 YSYEKL. The CDR3 DNA is TGCGCCAGCAGCCTCCGTATGGTGGATACGCAGTATTTT. This sequence encodes CASSLRMVDTQYF.

The chain has TRBV23-1 and TRBJ1-1, with D hard to call. TRBV23-1 is an ORF for which the function is uncertain. There are 11 residues in the CDR3. The CDR3 nucleotides read TGCGGGCCGTTAGGGAACACTGAAGCTTTCTTT. Residues: CGPLGNTEAFF.

The genes are TRBV7-9 and TRBJ1-1; D remains ambiguous. This CDR3 comprises 14 residues. Germline V gives CDR1 SEHNR, CDR2 FQNEAQ (reference sequence). Between the trimmed V and J ends, which lost 0 bases and 4 bases, there was a span of 9 bases. The CDR3 coding sequence is TGTGCCAGCAGCTTAGCGTCGACCGGCACTGAAGCTTTCTTT. Translating it yields CASSLASTGTEAFF.

V usage is TRBV12-3 or TRBV12-4 and J usage is TRBJ1-1; D unresolved. V lost 6 bases and J lost 1, with 12 bases in between. The CDR3 is 14 amino acids. CDR3 sequence reads: CASSYTVGNTEAFF. The CDR3 DNA sequence: TGTGCCAGCAGCTACACAGTGGGGAACACTGAAGCTTTCTTT.

The V and J genes are TRBV29-1 and TRBJ1-5; D perhaps matches TRBD1 (5 bases). Trimming took 5 bases from V and 4 from J, leaving 12 bases between them. Germline CDR1 is SQVTM and CDR2 is ANQGSEA. CDR3 length: 13 residues. CDR3 residues: CSVRTNLNQPQHF. CDR3 coding DNA: TGCAGCGTTCGGACAAACCTTAATCAGCCCCAGCATTTT.

This chain connects TRBV13 to TRBJ1-3; TRBD1 might be the D (5 bases). CDR1 and CDR2 (germline): PRHDT, FYEKMQ (reference sequence). Deletions cut 4 bases from V and 3 bases from J, with 13 bases between. This CDR3 contains 15 residues. CDR3 nucleotides: TGTGCCAGCAGCTCCCGTAGCAGGGATGGAAACACCATATATTTT. The encoded protein is CASSSRSRDGNTIYF.

This clonotype is a singleton in its sample. The chain recombines TRBV9 with TRBJ1-1; D is uncertain. This CDR3 spans 14 amino acids. V lost 0 bases and J lost 11, with 17 bases in between. Germline V CDR1 and CDR2: SGDLS, YYNGEE. This chain's CDR3 is CASSVAGQARSAFF. The CDR3 DNA reads TGTGCCAGCAGCGTAGCTGGGCAGGCCCGCAGCGCTTTCTTT.

The chain carries TRBV27 and TRBJ2-1, with TRBD2 matching over 9 bases. The germline V gene encodes CDR1 MNHEY and CDR2 SMNVEV (reference sequence). The CDR3 is 16 residues long. J gave up 0 bases and V 6 bases, and 6 bases lay outside the gene matches. CDR3: CASSSIAGASYNEQFF. The CDR3 DNA reads as TGTGCCAGCAGCTCTATAGCGGGGGCCTCCTACAATGAGCAGTTCTTC.

The V and J genes are TRBV7-9 and TRBJ2-4; tentatively, D is TRBD1 or TRBD2 (5 bases each). V lost 5 bases and J 0 bases, leaving 23 bases between the germline ends. Germline lookup yields CDR1 SEHNR and CDR2 FQNEAQ (reference sequence). The length of the CDR3 is 19 residues. The CDR3 loop is CASSHPQWGPELAKNIQYF. CDR3 DNA: TGTGCCAGCAGCCATCCTCAATGGGGACCGGAATTAGCCAAAAACATTCAGTACTTC.

The chain is built from TRBV5-6 and TRBJ2-7, with D hard to call. The germline V gene encodes CDR1 SGHDT and CDR2 YYEEEE. V lost 0 bases to trimming and J lost 1 base, with 8 bases between them. The length of the CDR3 is 14 residues. Here the CDR3 DNA reads TGTGCCAGCAGCTTGGTGGCTCTTTCCTACGAGCAGTACTTC. This codes for CASSLVALSYEQYF.

This chain connects TRBV9 to TRBJ2-1; TRBD2 aligns across 11 bases. Germline V CDR1 and CDR2: SGDLS, YYNGEE. The CDR3 length is 18 residues. Trimming cost V 4 bases and J 5 bases; bases outside gene matches: 14. In nucleotides, the CDR3 is TGTGCCAGCAGCCCCTCCCCGCGACTAGCGGGGACCAACAATGAGCAGTTCTTC. Its translation: CASSPSPRLAGTNNEQFF.

The chain links TRBV7-9 to TRBJ1-6; maybe TRBD1 (5 bases). Looked up from germline, CDR1 is SEHNR and CDR2 is FQNEAQ (reference sequence). Trimming removed 5 bases from V and 6 bases from J, with 14 bases in between. The CDR3 totals 15 residues. CDR3 amino acids: CASSQPGRVNSPLHF. CDR3 DNA sequence: TGTGCCAGCAGCCAACCGGGACGGGTTAATTCACCCCTCCACTTT.

CDR3 region: CASSQGQGPYEQYF. In nucleotides, the CDR3 is TGTGCCAGCAGCCAGGGACAGGGCCCCTACGAGCAGTACTTC. The V gene is TRBV14, the J gene TRBJ2-7; 9 positions match TRBD1. The germline CDR1 and CDR2 sequences are SGHDN and FVKESK. This CDR3 has 14 residues. Unmatched junction bases numbered 2, after V lost 3 bases and J lost 2 bases.

This chain links TRBV12-3 or TRBV12-4 with TRBJ1-1, with 8 bases identical to TRBD1. The CDR3 has 14 residues. The V gene end was trimmed by 3 bases and the J gene end by 1 base; junction bases not matched to a gene: 1. As DNA, the CDR3 is TGTGCCAGCAGTTTCACAGGGGGGAACACTGAAGCTTTCTTT. Protein sequence: CASSFTGGNTEAFF.

V usage is TRBV5-6 and J usage is TRBJ2-5; perhaps TRBD2 as D (6 bases). The CDR3 has 13 residues. Germline CDR1 SGHDT, CDR2 YYEEEE. The V gene lost 0 bases and the J gene lost 5 bases, with 8 bases spanning the gap. The CDR3 reads CASSLGGVETQYF. CDR3 DNA sequence: TGTGCCAGCAGCTTGGGGGGGGTGGAGACCCAGTACTTC.

This clonotype has just one count. This chain links TRBV7-8 with TRBJ1-1; maybe TRBD1 (6 bases). Germline loops: CDR1 SGHVS, CDR2 FQNEAQ. V was trimmed by 0 bases and J by 5 bases, leaving 10 bases between them. The CDR3 consists of 14 residues. This chain's CDR3 is CASSLAQGRTEAFF. The CDR3 DNA follows: TGTGCCAGCAGCTTAGCGCAGGGGAGAACTGAAGCTTTCTTT.

V gene TRBV9 combines with J gene TRBJ1-3, with D unclear. Between the trimmed V and J ends, which lost 0 bases and 0 bases, there was a span of 7 bases. There are 15 residues in the CDR3. In germline, CDR1 is SGDLS, CDR2 YYNGEE. The CDR3 loop is CASSVDSDSGNTIYF. The CDR3 DNA follows: TGTGCCAGCAGCGTAGACTCGGACTCTGGAAACACCATATATTTT.

V usage is TRBV28 and J usage is TRBJ2-2, with 9 bases matching TRBD1. Germline-derived CDR1 and CDR2 are MDHEN and SYDVKM. The length of the CDR3 is 14 residues. The V gene end was trimmed by 6 bases and the J gene end by 5 bases; junction bases not matched to a gene: 4. Here the CDR3 DNA reads TGTGCCAGCAGCAACAGGGGGCAGACCGGGGAGCTGTTTTTT. It is translated as CASSNRGQTGELFF.

This chain uses TRBV28 with TRBJ2-5, with D uncertain. Trimming stripped 5 bases from V and 5 bases from J, with 18 bases between. CDR3 length: 15 residues. The germline V gene encodes CDR1 MDHEN and CDR2 SYDVKM. For the CDR3, the DNA is TGTGCCAGCAGTATACTACGGACGCGCAGGGAGACCCAGTACTTC. Amino acids: CASSILRTRRETQYF.

The chain employs TRBV6-1 and TRBJ1-6, with 9 bases that match TRBD1. Trimming cost V 3 bases and J 5 bases; bases outside gene matches: 5. Germline CDR1 MNHNS, CDR2 SASEGT. The CDR3 has 16 residues. This CDR3 is CASSDLQGANNSPLHF. The CDR3 region has the DNA TGTGCCAGCAGTGACTTACAGGGGGCCAATAATTCACCCCTCCACTTT.

The rearrangement uses TRBV4-1 and TRBJ2-5; D could derive from TRBD1 or TRBD2 (6 bases each). V shed 4 bases and J shed 2 bases, with 11 bases lying between them. Germline V gene sequence: CDR1 MGHRA, CDR2 YSYEKL. The CDR3 contains 14 residues. This CDR3 is CASSRTGTQETQYF. CDR3 nucleotides: TGCGCCAGCAGCCGAACAGGGACTCAAGAGACCCAGTACTTC.